The rows below give T cell receptor beta chains drawn from one sample of a study of OX40 agonist ivuxolimab in advanced cancers. The repertoire was sequenced with immunoSEQ multiplex PCR; TCRdb's copy has only in-frame clones and lacks some. The sample includes tens of thousands of clones, 65% to 85% seen only once; the top ten take about 7%. The source was CD4+ or CD8+ T cells sorted from blood, collected in a trial of the OX40 agonist ivuxolimab. The receptors originated from an adult with an advanced solid tumor such as melanoma, head and neck, liver or kidney cancer. Each CDR3 is given with its conserved first and last residue. Each record gives: clone size, J gene, D gene, V gene, CDR3 protein, CDR3 DNA. D genes are given only for firm matches. Size values are once, few and many counts, or a class for expanded clones, and some rows have none.

NA | TRBJ2-7 | NA | TRBV5-1 | CASSLIQGWGEQYF | TGCGCCAGCAGCTTGATCCAGGGCTGGGGAGAGCAGTACTTC
NA | TRBJ2-5 | NA | TRBV6-1 | CASSESRGRETQYF | TGTGCCAGCAGTGAATCTCGGGGCCGGGAGACCCAGTACTTC
NA | TRBJ2-6 | NA | TRBV4-2 | CASSPVGGSSGANVLTF | TGTGCCAGCAGCCCAGTGGGGGGAAGCTCTGGGGCCAACGTCCTGACTTTC
NA | TRBJ2-3 | NA | TRBV25-1 | CATQPHTHTDTQYF | TGTGCCACTCAACCACACACACACACAGATACGCAGTATTTT
once | TRBJ2-5 | NA | TRBV18 | CASSLRDSQETQYF | TGTGCCAGCTCACTTCGGGACTCCCAAGAGACCCAGTACTTC
NA | TRBJ2-5 | NA | TRBV7-7 | CASSLGGSSQETQYF | TGTGCTAGCAGCTTAGGGGGGAGTAGCCAAGAGACCCAGTACTTC
NA | TRBJ1-5 | NA | TRBV30 | CAWSARDIYNSNQPQHF | TGTGCCTGGAGTGCACGGGACATATATAATAGCAATCAGCCCCAGCATTTT
NA | TRBJ2-3 | NA | TRBV4-1 | CASSQDGSGDDTQYF | TGCGCCAGCAGCCAAGATGGATCCGGGGACGATACGCAGTATTTT
NA | TRBJ2-3 | NA | TRBV2 | CASNGYRTTDTQYF | TGTGCCAGCAACGGATACAGGACAACAGATACGCAGTATTTT
NA | TRBJ2-4 | TRBD1 | TRBV6-6 | CASSLGGAKNIQYF | TGTGCCAGCAGCTTAGGGGGCGCCAAAAACATTCAGTACTTC
NA | TRBJ1-6 | TRBD1 | TRBV30 | CAWTTGQAVFSGSPLHF | TGTGCCTGGACTACAGGACAGGCGGTTTTTTCGGGTTCACCCCTCCACTTT
NA | TRBJ1-5 | TRBD1 | TRBV5-1 | CASSETGGGQPQHF | TGCGCCAGCAGCGAGACAGGGGGCGGTCAGCCCCAGCATTTT
NA | TRBJ2-5 | TRBD2 | TRBV6-4 | CASSDSIPLSSGWMGETQYF | TGTGCCAGCAGTGACTCGATTCCCCTCAGTAGCGGGTGGATGGGAGAGACCCAGTACTTC
NA | TRBJ2-3 | NA | TRBV18 | CASSPSTDTQYF | TGTGCCAGCTCACCCAGCACAGATACGCAGTATTTT
once | TRBJ1-5 | NA | TRBV6-5 | CASSLTGFDNQPQHF | TGTGCCAGCAGCCTTACAGGGTTTGACAATCAGCCCCAGCATTTT
NA | TRBJ1-3 | NA | TRBV27 | CASSLSGGQSGNTIYF | TGTGCCAGCAGTTTATCCGGGGGGCAATCTGGAAACACCATATATTTT
NA | TRBJ2-1 | NA | TRBV9 | CASSFYGNEQFF | TGTGCCAGCAGCTTCTACGGGAATGAGCAGTTCTTC
NA | TRBJ2-7 | NA | TRBV6-6 | CASSYGADYYEQYF | TGTGCCAGCAGTTACGGGGCAGACTACTACGAGCAGTACTTC
NA | TRBJ1-4 | NA | TRBV5-1 | CASSLAVGETNEKLFF | TGCGCCAGCAGCTTGGCCGTGGGGGAAACTAATGAAAAACTGTTTTTT
NA | TRBJ2-7 | TRBD2 | TRBV11-2 | CASSPPGTSGNSYEQYF | TGTGCCAGCAGCCCCCCCGGGACTAGCGGGAACTCCTACGAGCAGTACTTC